This entry lists 12 T cell receptor beta chains sequenced from one sample in a study of blood T cell repertoires in COVID-19. Some clones are missing from TCRdb's copy, which holds only in-frame ones; the method was immunoSEQ multiplex PCR. The sample has roughly 200,000 clones; more than 70% are singletons. The sequenced material came from peripheral blood. The receptor source for this set is a middle-aged man with active or convalescent COVID-19.

The chain has TRBV5-1 and TRBJ2-1; TRBD2 matches 13 bases. Trimming removed 3 bases from V and 10 bases from J; junction bases left unmatched: 16. Germline CDR1 SGHRS, CDR2 YFSETQ. The CDR3 loop spans 18 amino acids. In DNA form, the CDR3 reads TGCGCCAGCAGCTCGGCACTAGCGGGAGGGCCTAGGACGGACGAGCAGTTCTTC. Amino acids: CASSSALAGGPRTDEQFF.

This chain joins TRBV19 and TRBJ2-7; 10 bases agree with TRBD1. Germline lookup yields CDR1 LNHDA and CDR2 SQIVND (reference sequence). V lost 4 bases to trimming and J lost 2 bases; unmatched junction nucleotides: 5. This CDR3 comprises 15 residues. This CDR3 is CASSRTGTGAYEQYF. CDR3 in DNA: TGTGCCAGTAGTAGGACCGGGACAGGGGCCTACGAGCAGTACTTC.

CDR3 nucleotide sequence: TGTGCCAGCTCACCGGGACAGTTTGGAAACACCATATATTTT. Residues: CASSPGQFGNTIYF. V gene TRBV18 combines with J gene TRBJ1-3, with TRBD1 matching over 7 bases. V dropped 3 bases and J dropped 3; count of bases not matched to a gene: 2. This CDR3 is built from 14 residues. Germline V gene data show CDR1 as KGHSH and CDR2 as LQKENI.

The V gene is TRBV19, the J gene TRBJ1-5; D is unresolved. From germline, CDR1 is LNHDA and CDR2 SQIVND (reference sequence). Trimming left V 1 base short and J 5 bases short, with 9 bases between. The CDR3 totals 14 residues. CDR3 protein: CASSIGQFYQPQHF. The CDR3, as DNA: TGTGCCAGTAGTATAGGTCAGTTTTATCAGCCCCAGCATTTT.

The V gene is TRBV15, the J gene TRBJ2-7; tentatively, D is TRBD2 (5 bases). Looked up from germline, CDR1 is LNHNV and CDR2 is YYDKDF (reference sequence). V was pared by 0 bases and J by 1 base, with 13 bases between. This CDR3 has 16 residues. The DNA of the CDR3 is TGTGCCACCAGCAGAGATAAGGGTGGAGGATCCTACGAGCAGTACTTC. Residues: CATSRDKGGGSYEQYF.

The chain recombines TRBV5-1 with TRBJ1-4; TRBD1 is a possible D gene (6 bases). Germline CDR1 is SGHRS and CDR2 is YFSETQ. The length of the CDR3 is 14 residues. The germline V and J ends were trimmed by 3 bases and 8 bases, with 14 bases remaining between them. CDR3 in amino acids: CASSSGGLGEKLFF. CDR3 in DNA: TGCGCCAGCAGCTCCGGGGGGCTTGGCGAAAAACTGTTTTTT.

The chain links TRBV6-2 or TRBV6-3 to TRBJ1-5, with no clear D. Germline V gene lookup returns CDR1 MNHEY and CDR2 SVGEGT. The CDR3 runs to 14 residues. The germline V and J ends were trimmed by 5 bases and 0 bases, with 8 bases remaining between them. The CDR3 region is CASSGVYSNQPQHF. The CDR3 bases are TGTGCCAGCAGTGGAGTTTATAGCAATCAGCCCCAGCATTTT.

The rearrangement joins TRBV20-1 to TRBJ2-3; D is perhaps TRBD2 (5 bases). The CDR3 is made up of 14 amino acids. Germline values: CDR1 DFQATT, CDR2 SNEGSKA (reference sequence). Trimming cost V 3 bases and J 0 bases, with 10 bases left between them. The CDR3 DNA follows: TGCAGTGCTAGTCTAGCCGATAGCACAGATACGCAGTATTTT. Residues: CSASLADSTDTQYF.

The V and J genes are TRBV5-6 and TRBJ2-7; 10 bases match TRBD1. The CDR3 has 14 amino acids. Germline V gives CDR1 SGHDT, CDR2 YYEEEE. The V gene end was trimmed by 2 bases and the J gene end by 3 bases; junction bases not matched to a gene: 2. The CDR3 region is CASSFGQGVYEQYF. CDR3 nucleotides: TGTGCCAGCAGCTTCGGACAGGGGGTCTACGAGCAGTACTTC.

V and J are TRBV7-2 and TRBJ1-5; 11 bases are a match to TRBD1. J was trimmed by 4 bases and V by 1 base; bases with no gene match: 3. The CDR3 sequence is 16 residues long. Germline V gene data show CDR1 as SGHTA and CDR2 as FQGNSA. CDR3: CASSLVGTGGNQPQHF. In DNA form, the CDR3 reads TGTGCCAGCAGCTTAGTAGGGACAGGGGGGAATCAGCCCCAGCATTTT.

The chain links TRBV7-2 to TRBJ2-1; D is perhaps TRBD1 (5 bases). CDR1 is SGHTA, CDR2 FQGNSA, per germline. This CDR3 spans 16 amino acids. The V end lost 5 bases, the J end lost 0 bases, and 14 bases lay between the germline ends. CDR3 sequence: CASSLTGSSSYNEQFF. The CDR3 bases are TGTGCCAGCAGCCTCACAGGCAGTAGCTCCTACAATGAGCAGTTCTTC.

The V gene is TRBV5-8, the J gene TRBJ2-7; D ambiguous. Germline V gives CDR1 SGHTS, CDR2 YDEGEE. The CDR3 is made up of 15 amino acids. Trimming stripped 6 bases from V and 4 bases from J, with 20 bases between. This chain's CDR3 is CASNSPTGYAYEQYF. The CDR3 DNA reads TGTGCCAGCAACTCTCCAACGGGTTACGCGTACGAGCAGTACTTC.